This TCR beta chain was documented in a study of T cell repertoires in cytomegalovirus infection. TCRdb independently ran MiXCR on the reads; one entry per CDR3 protein. The sample consists of 380,000 or so distinct CDR3 sequences, about 35% of them appearing once. Note on this clonotype: Antigen: not known.

The origin of this receptor is a human donor in good health (CMV status not recorded). Some clones in this sample may be carry-over from other donors' samples. The sample consisted of cultured PBMCs, taken from culture after CMV antigen stimulation.

In DNA, the CDR3 is TGTGCCAGCAGCCGGCGGGGCAGGCGAGCCATTTTGAACACTGAAGCTTTCTTT. This codes for CASSRRGRRAILNTEAFF. This chain joins TRBV5-8 and TRBJ1-1, with D tentatively TRBD1 (5 bases). V was clipped by 4 bases and J by 0 bases, with 22 bases between them. The CDR3 contains 18 residues. Germline-derived CDR1 and CDR2 are SGHTS and YDEGEE.